The 18 T cell receptor beta chains in this list originate from one sample, sequenced in a study of spatial heterogeneity in lung cancer. The time point was: sample taken at primary tumor resection. TCRdb reprocessed the 5' RACE reads via MiXCR and lists one record per CDR3 protein. There are about 890 distinct CDR3 sequences in the sample; about a third occur only once, and around 12% lies in the top ten. This sample comprised normal lung tissue next to the tumor, obtained at surgery. These receptors originate from a male donor with early-stage non-small cell lung cancer.

In its sample, this clonotype ranks as large. The V call is TRBV12-2, the J call TRBJ1-1. TRBV12-2 is deemed a pseudogene. The CDR3 runs to 16 residues. The CDR3 loop is CASRHRQSPMNTEAFF. DNA of the CDR3: TGTGCAAGTCGCCACCGACAGTCCCCTATGAACACTGAAGCTTTCTTT.

There are a few counts of this clonotype. The chain uses TRBV30 and TRBJ2-7, with 9 bases aligning to TRBD2. There are 14 residues in the CDR3. V was clipped by 3 bases and J by 3 bases; unmatched bases: 6. Germline V CDR1 and CDR2: GTSNPN, SVGIG (reference sequence). The CDR3 is CAWRMIAGDYEQYF. For the CDR3, the DNA is TGTGCCTGGAGGATGATAGCGGGAGACTACGAGCAGTACTTC.

By share, this clonotype ranks as large. The chain combines TRBV2 with TRBJ2-1, with a weak D call TRBD1 (5 bases). From germline, CDR1 is SNHLY and CDR2 FYNNEI. The CDR3 contains 15 residues. V lost 5 bases, J lost 2 bases, and 13 bases lay in between. For the CDR3, the DNA is TGTGCCAGCAGTCAGGGAATTGGGACCTACAATGAGCAGTTCTTC. This translates into CASSQGIGTYNEQFF.

V usage is TRBV12-3 or TRBV12-4 and J usage is TRBJ2-5, with 7 bases identical to TRBD2. With V trimmed by 4 bases and J by 2 bases, 7 bases remained unmatched. This CDR3 is 15 amino acids long. The CDR3 protein is CASSSRTSGQETQYF. CDR3 nucleotide sequence: TGTGCCAGCAGTTCCCGGACTAGTGGACAAGAGACCCAGTACTTC.

The chain employs TRBV27 and TRBJ2-7, with a weak D call TRBD2 (7 bases). There are 14 residues in the CDR3. V lost 5 bases, J lost 4 bases, and 15 bases lay in between. Germline V lookup: CDR1 MNHEY, CDR2 SMNVEV (reference sequence). CDR3 sequence: CASSIGGGLYEQYF. DNA for the CDR3: TGTGCCAGCAGTATAGGGGGGGGATTGTACGAGCAGTACTTC.

This clonotype has only a few counts. The rearrangement uses TRBV27 and TRBJ2-5, with D unclear. In germline, CDR1 is MNHEY, CDR2 SMNVEV (reference sequence). This CDR3 region has 13 residues. The ends were cut back, 6 bases at V and 7 bases at J, with 15 bases in the middle. The CDR3: CASSSLFKGTQYF. In DNA form, the CDR3 reads TGTGCCAGCAGCTCCTTGTTTAAGGGGACCCAGTACTTC.

This chain links TRBV29-1 with TRBJ2-3; TRBD1 aligns across 12 bases. CDR1 SQVTM and CDR2 ANQGSEA come from the germline V gene. This CDR3 spans 17 amino acids. The J segment lost 0 bases and the V segment lost 6 bases, leaving 10 bases of the junction unmatched. CDR3: CSVTGTGGARSTDTQYF. In nucleotides, the CDR3 is TGCAGCGTCACCGGGACAGGGGGCGCCCGGAGCACAGATACGCAGTATTTT.

This rearrangement joins TRBV7-2 to TRBJ2-5; D ambiguous. Germline assignment: CDR1 SGHTA and CDR2 FQGNSA. The V end lost 5 bases, the J end lost 4 bases, and 11 bases lay between the germline ends. The CDR3 covers 13 residues. The CDR3 protein is CASSTRWTETQYF. The CDR3 DNA is TGTGCCAGCAGCACACGATGGACAGAGACCCAGTACTTC.

This clonotype has more than one count but fewer than ten. One base away lies a much larger clone, so this may be a sequencing read error. This chain links TRBV7-8 with TRBJ2-1; TRBD2 matches at 15 bases. The CDR3 is made up of 16 amino acids. Germline lookup yields CDR1 SGHVS and CDR2 FQNEAQ. With V trimmed by 3 bases and J by 12 bases, 9 bases remained unmatched. CDR3: CASSFSGTSGGTRQFF. DNA of the CDR3: TGTGCCAGCAGCTTTTCTGGGACTAGCGGGGGGACCAGGCAGTTCTTC.

This clonotype showed up just a few times. This rearrangement joins TRBV9 to TRBJ2-6; D gene ambiguous. The CDR3 has 16 amino acids. V dropped 3 bases and J dropped 4 bases, with 14 bases sitting between them. The germline V gene encodes CDR1 SGDLS and CDR2 YYNGEE. CDR3 bases: TGTGCCAGCAGCGCGCGCATTGGAGCCGGGGCCAACGTCCTGACTTTC. Translated, it gives CASSARIGAGANVLTF. Together with reference TRBV9 and TRBJ2-6, the CDR3 gives the full variable domain: DSGVTQTPKHLITATGQRVTLRCSPRSGDLSVYWYQQSLDQGLQFLIQYYNGEERAKGNILERFSAQQFPDLHSELNLSSLELGDSALYFCASSARIGAGANVLTFGAGSRLTVL.

J is TRBJ2-5 and V is TRBV18; D possibly corresponds to TRBD1 (5 bases). This CDR3 has 14 residues. V gave up 2 bases and J gave up 4 bases, with 11 bases separating them. Germline CDR1 KGHSH, CDR2 LQKENI. CDR3 protein: CASSPETDRETQYF. CDR3 bases: TGTGCCAGCTCACCAGAGACAGATCGAGAGACCCAGTACTTC.

This clonotype came up once. V gene TRBV19 combines with J gene TRBJ2-5; D tentatively reads TRBD1 or TRBD2 (6 bases each). CDR3 length equals 17 residues. Germline lookup yields CDR1 LNHDA and CDR2 SQIVND (reference sequence). V lost 6 bases to trimming and J lost 1 base, with 21 bases between them. CDR3 sequence: CASSTAAGQGFQETQYF. The CDR3 DNA reads TGTGCCAGTAGCACAGCGGCGGGGCAGGGGTTCCAAGAGACCCAGTACTTC.

This chain connects TRBV19 to TRBJ2-7, with D possibly being TRBD2 (5 bases). Deletions cut 2 bases from V and 6 bases from J, with 17 bases between. The CDR3 has 15 residues. Germline loops: CDR1 LNHDA, CDR2 SQIVND (reference sequence). The CDR3 sequence is CASSISALASTEQYF. CDR3 nucleotide sequence: TGTGCCAGTAGTATATCGGCCCTAGCTTCAACCGAGCAGTACTTC.

This chain links TRBV12-3 or TRBV12-4 with TRBJ2-4; D unclear. This CDR3 is 15 amino acids long. V was pared by 2 bases and J by 0 bases, with 8 bases between. The CDR3 nucleotides are TGTGCCAGCAGTTTAAATTCCGGAGCCAAAAACATTCAGTACTTC. It encodes CASSLNSGAKNIQYF.

This clonotype showed up just a few times. The DNA of the CDR3 is TGTGCCAGCAGCCCCACTAGGGATGAGGAGCTGTTTTTT. Its protein product is CASSPTRDEELFF. V usage is TRBV11-2 and J usage is TRBJ2-2; D is possibly TRBD2 (5 bases). V was trimmed by 5 bases and J by 10 bases, leaving 14 bases between them. The CDR3 totals 13 residues. Looked up from germline, CDR1 is SGHAT and CDR2 is FQNNGV.

The rearrangement joins TRBV6-2 or TRBV6-3 to TRBJ2-2, with D tentatively TRBD2 (5 bases). The V and J ends lost 7 bases and 6 bases respectively, with 15 bases between them. This CDR3 region has 14 residues. Germline assignment: CDR1 MNHEY and CDR2 SVGEGT. CDR3 residues: CASTPGLASGELFF. As DNA, the CDR3 is TGTGCCAGCACCCCCGGACTGGCATCCGGGGAGCTGTTTTTT.

The V call is TRBV20-1, the J call TRBJ2-5; 14 bases match TRBD2. The CDR3 is 16 amino acids. J gave up 3 bases and V 4 bases, and 7 bases lay outside the gene matches. CDR1 and CDR2 from the germline V gene are DFQATT and SNEGSKA (reference sequence). The CDR3 region has the DNA TGCAGTGCTACTAGGACTAGCGGGGGGATAAAAGAGACCCAGTACTTC. Its translation: CSATRTSGGIKETQYF.

By frequency in the sample, this clonotype is medium-sized. The V call is TRBV19, the J call TRBJ2-1, with TRBD2 matching over 7 bases. V shed 10 bases, J shed 4 bases, and the junction held 16 bases outside the gene matches. This CDR3 region has 16 residues. Germline lookup yields CDR1 LNHDA and CDR2 SQIVND (reference sequence). The CDR3 DNA reads TGTGCCACGACCGGAATAAAGCGGGGAACATACAATGAGCAGTTCTTC. This encodes CATTGIKRGTYNEQFF.